The clone carrying this TCR beta chain showed up many times. Its antigen is not known. Axillary draining lymph nodes of breast cancer patients supplied the node samples. TCRdb passed the multiplex PCR reads through MiXCR, listing each CDR3 protein once. There are about 130,000 distinct CDR3 sequences in the sample; 20% occur only once, and 3.5% to 4.5% lies in the top ten. This sample is part of a study of breast tumors, draining lymph nodes, adjacent tissues. Whole-study findings and limits: Tumor repertoires ranked between lymph nodes and nontumor tissue in diversity, with V and J gene preferences.

This CDR3 is 14 amino acids long. V lost 5 bases and J lost 7; bases outside the gene matches: 6. Germline loops: CDR1 MNHEY, CDR2 SVGEGT. The V call is TRBV6-2 or TRBV6-3, the J call TRBJ2-5; 11 bases are shared with TRBD2. This clonotype was obtained from a female donor with breast cancer. Some clones in this sample may be carry-over from other donors' samples. Source material: axillary lymph node tissue. CDR3 sequence (DNA): TGTGCCAGCAGTATAGCGGGGGGGCGGGGGACCCAGTACTTC. The encoded protein is CASSIAGGRGTQYF.